This paragraph reports one TCR beta chain. The V gene's germline CDR1 is SGHTA and CDR2 FQGNSA. CDR3 length: 16 amino acids. V lost 6 bases, J lost 5 bases, and 21 bases lay in between. Under the authors' procedure: Quantification of nucleated cells was approximated via reference gene primer amplification. TCRdb's table, derived via immunoSEQ multiplex PCR, lists solely in-frame clones and lacks some. V, J and clone size reflect that table, while D and trimming were determined from the DNA. The profile covers 200,000 to 250,000 clones, with under 90% appearing a single time and 4.5% to 6% taken by the ten largest. These data belong to a study of blood T cell repertoires in COVID-19. Across the whole study: Samples came from the United States, Italy and Spain, spanning acute and convalescent COVID-19. T cells, B-cell-depleted T cells, or PBMCs provided the cDNA or gDNA that served as material.

This sequence joins TRBV7-2 and TRBJ2-3; D is possibly TRBD1 (6 bases). The source is a woman between 55 and 75 years old who had recovered from COVID-19. Sequencing input: peripheral blood. The CDR3: CASRPSWAGVGDTQYF. CDR3 nucleotide sequence: TGTGCCAGCAGACCCAGTTGGGCAGGGGTAGGAGATACGCAGTATTTT.